The entry that follows covers one T cell receptor (beta chain) sequence. Antigen specificity is unknown. This sample was taken from a study of cytomegalovirus exposure and HLA in healthy donors. Overall study context: Approximately 81% of 350 to 400 genotyped donors fell in the Caucasian-associated ancestry cluster. Study findings and constraints: HLA alleles showed associations with about 17,000 TCR beta sequences in a later analysis, at a 0.05 false discovery rate.

There are 18 residues in the CDR3. Germline lookup yields CDR1 SGHRS and CDR2 YFSETQ. The germline V and J ends were trimmed by 4 bases and 3 bases, with 23 bases remaining between them. PCR amplification relied on 60 Vbeta primers (plus 13 Jbeta primers). The assay was immunoSEQ multiplex PCR, and TCRdb's table has in-frame clones only and misses some. The table records around 65,000 clones, around 72% of them present only once. The TCR sequence derives from a man between 50 and 59 years old in good health and CMV-seropositive. The sequencing sample was made of PBMCs. V is TRBV5-1 and J is TRBJ2-1; D gene ambiguous. The CDR3 bases are TGCGCCAGCAGCCGGCCCTTGGGTTTTACTAAAATCTACAATGAGCAGTTCTTC. This sequence encodes CASSRPLGFTKIYNEQFF.